The source of this TCR beta chain is a study of T cell changes during pregnancy in multiple sclerosis. V lost 7 bases and J lost 5; bases outside the gene matches: 13. Looked up from germline, CDR1 is LNHDA and CDR2 is SQIVND (reference sequence). This CDR3 region has 15 residues. Some clones are missing from TCRdb's copy, which holds only in-frame ones; the method was immunoSEQ multiplex PCR. The sample lists approximately 30,000 clones; roughly nine tenths were seen once. The sequencing here drew on CD8+ T cells from peripheral blood mononuclear cells, taken in the second trimester of pregnancy. The sequence was collected from a female donor with multiple sclerosis, enrolled in a pregnancy study. This rearrangement joins TRBV19 to TRBJ1-1; 7 positions match TRBD1. The CDR3 nucleotides are TGTGCCAGTACCCCAAGTATCTCAGGGGGGACTGAAGCTTTCTTT. The encoded protein is CASTPSISGGTEAFF.